This T cell receptor (beta chain) was profiled in a study of blood T cell repertoires in COVID-19. Study-level information: Some COVID-19 samples were acute and others convalescent; all came from the United States, Italy and Spain. Sources were T cells, B-cell-depleted T cells, or PBMCs; the material itself was cDNA or gDNA.

In the original processing: Amplification with reference gene primers provided the estimates of nucleated cell counts. Only in-frame clones appear in the TCRdb table, and some are missing; sequencing was by immunoSEQ multiplex PCR. D and trimming come from the DNA, and the V and J calls and clone size come from that table. The table shows 57,000 or so clones, with approximately 79% occurring only once. V was clipped by 7 bases and J by 0 bases, with 19 bases between them. The germline V gene has CDR1 MDHEN and CDR2 SYDVKM. The CDR3 is 17 residues long. The sample taken for sequencing was peripheral blood. The rearrangement uses TRBV28 and TRBJ1-5, with D possibly TRBD1 on 6 matching bases. This clonotype originated in a woman at least 80 years old with active or convalescent COVID-19. The CDR3 nucleotides are TGTGCCAGCATATCCCCCGGACAGACTTATAGCAATCAGCCCCAGCATTTT. It is translated as CASISPGQTYSNQPQHF.